The T cell receptor (beta chain) under discussion was sequenced for a study of blood T cell repertoires in COVID-19 (dated by TCRdb to about 2020). Looking at the study overall: Samples covering the acute and convalescent phases of COVID-19 were provided by collaborators in the United States, Italy and Spain. The prospective study material was composed of cDNA or gDNA derived from T cells, B-cell-depleted T cells, or PBMCs. Subjects who had been exposed to COVID-19, were actively infected with it, or had recovered from it provided the deeply sampled blood TCRbeta repertoires that made up the dataset. A freely available public database, intended as a resource for researchers studying the immune response to SARS-CoV-2, is where the repertoires were released. Samples were obtained from the ongoing ImmuneRACE study (first 160 participants) and from 1,000 to 1,500 subjects provided by 6 global collaborators. Sample metadata almost always included a de-identified subject ID, COVID-19 status, age in years and sex. Where available, HLA class I and class II types were taken from metadata supplied by the sample provider and were not determined by assay-based typing.

This clone appeared a few times. Its antigen has not been determined. Qualities for individual bases were not recorded, and no much larger clone is one base off. TCRbeta CDR3 regions were amplified from genomic DNA using the immunoSEQ Assay, a bias-controlled multiplex PCR. The paper's data handling went like this. The number of nucleated cells in each sample was estimated by amplification of reference gene primers within the assay. To quantify the absolute abundance of each unique TCRbeta CDR3 rearrangement, sequence reads were collapsed and filtered. For each sample, productive Simpson clonality was calculated as the square root of Simpson's diversity index over productive rearrangements. TCRdb provides this immuneACCESS table in a form limited to in-frame rearrangements. Some clones are lacking; in checked studies, under half of them reflect an unresolved V gene, and why the rest are absent is not known. That table is the source of V, J and clone size, and D and trimming were worked out from the DNA. The sample profile shows about 150,000 clones; 84% of them were found once. Of the sample, more than 5.5% falls within the top ten clones.

Compared with germline, V lacks 6 bases and J lacks 5 bases; bases without a gene match: 4. CDR1 and CDR2, per the germline V gene, are SNHLY and FYNNEI. There are 14 amino acids in the CDR3, from cysteine to phenylalanine inclusive. Only CDR3 DNA remains: 42 bases, in frame from the first base. The research as a whole found: Clinical and demographic metadata were provided uncurated, with the amount varying by source and participant.

Enrolling through a virtual design, the prospective study's participants ranged in age from roughly 18 to 95 years and lived across some 23 United States geographic areas. To assign participants to cohorts, the prospective study relied on clinical history that participants themselves reported in a screening survey and a study questionnaire. Recovered participants in ImmuneRACE Cohort 3 were defined as having two consecutive negative NP/OP PCR tests, clearance from a healthcare professional, or resolution of symptoms. In the prospective study, mobile phlebotomists collected whole blood, serum and a nasopharyngeal or oropharyngeal swab from each participant. Additional blood draws and questionnaires over an approximately 2-month period could optionally be provided by prospective study participants. Prospective study blood samples were shipped either frozen or at room temperature before DNA extraction.

The chain is encoded by TRBV2 joined to TRBJ1-4; 9 bases in the middle match TRBD1. The clonotype was recovered from a man between 45 and 60 years old who had recovered from COVID-19. Sequenced material: PBMCs or T cells enriched from blood (not recorded which). The nucleotide sequence reads TGTGCCAGCAGAACCGGGACAGGGAATGAAAAACTGTTTTTT. It encodes CASRTGTGNEKLFF. This CDR3, with the reference TRBV2 and TRBJ1-4 proteins standing in past its ends, gives the full variable domain EPEVTQTPSHQVTQMGQEVILRCVPISNHLYFYWYRQILGQKVEFLVSFYNNEISEKSEIFDDQFSVERPDGSNFTLKIRSTKLEDSAMYFCASRTGTGNEKLFFGSGTQLSVL.